This entry is about one T cell receptor beta chain. The CDR3 runs to 11 residues. Germline V lookup: CDR1 SGHTA, CDR2 FQGNSA. Deletions cut 5 bases from V and 8 bases from J, with 9 bases between. The data derive from a study of blood T cell repertoires in COVID-19. The wider study: Spain, Italy and the United States supplied samples that represented acute and convalescent COVID-19. T cells, B-cell-depleted T cells, or PBMCs provided the cDNA or gDNA that served as material.

Repertoires were generated with immunoSEQ multiplex PCR, while TCRdb's copy carries only in-frame clones and drops some. Of 250,000 to 300,000 clones in the sample, about 89% are singletons; the top ten hold about an eighth. The specimen sequenced was peripheral blood. The receptor's source is a woman aged 55 to 70 with acute or convalescent COVID-19. The rearrangement joins TRBV7-2 to TRBJ1-1, with D uncertain. The CDR3 DNA follows: TGTGCCAGCAGCCCCCTTGTAGAAGCTTTCTTT. The encoded protein is CASSPLVEAFF.